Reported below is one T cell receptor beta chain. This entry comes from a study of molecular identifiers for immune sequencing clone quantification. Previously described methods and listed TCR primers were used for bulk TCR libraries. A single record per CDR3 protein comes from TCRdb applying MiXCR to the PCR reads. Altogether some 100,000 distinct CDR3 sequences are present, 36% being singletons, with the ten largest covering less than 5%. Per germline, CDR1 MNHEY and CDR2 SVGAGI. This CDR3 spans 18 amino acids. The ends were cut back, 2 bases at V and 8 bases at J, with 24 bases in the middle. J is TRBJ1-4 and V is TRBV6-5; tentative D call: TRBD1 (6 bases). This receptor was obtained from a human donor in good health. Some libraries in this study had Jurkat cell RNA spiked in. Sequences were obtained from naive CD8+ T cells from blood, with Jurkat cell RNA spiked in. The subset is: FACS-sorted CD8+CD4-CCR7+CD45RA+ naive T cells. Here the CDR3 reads CASSYVTPITGRREKLFF. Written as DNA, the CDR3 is TGTGCCAGCAGTTACGTTACCCCAATTACAGGGAGACGGGAAAAACTGTTTTTT.